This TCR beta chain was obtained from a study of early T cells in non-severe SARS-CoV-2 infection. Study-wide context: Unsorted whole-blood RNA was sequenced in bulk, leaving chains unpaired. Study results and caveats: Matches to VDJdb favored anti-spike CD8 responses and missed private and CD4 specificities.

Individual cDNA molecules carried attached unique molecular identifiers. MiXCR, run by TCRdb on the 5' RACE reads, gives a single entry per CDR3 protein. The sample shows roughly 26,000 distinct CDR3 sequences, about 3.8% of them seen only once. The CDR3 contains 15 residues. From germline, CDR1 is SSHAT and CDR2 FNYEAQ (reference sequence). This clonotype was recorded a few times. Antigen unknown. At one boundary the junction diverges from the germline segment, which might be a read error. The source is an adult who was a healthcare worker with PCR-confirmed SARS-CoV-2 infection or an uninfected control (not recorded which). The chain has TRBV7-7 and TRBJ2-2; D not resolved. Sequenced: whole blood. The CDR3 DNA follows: TGTGCTAGCAGCTTAGGTAACACGAACACCGGGGAGCTGTTTTTT. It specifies CASSLGNTNTGELFF.